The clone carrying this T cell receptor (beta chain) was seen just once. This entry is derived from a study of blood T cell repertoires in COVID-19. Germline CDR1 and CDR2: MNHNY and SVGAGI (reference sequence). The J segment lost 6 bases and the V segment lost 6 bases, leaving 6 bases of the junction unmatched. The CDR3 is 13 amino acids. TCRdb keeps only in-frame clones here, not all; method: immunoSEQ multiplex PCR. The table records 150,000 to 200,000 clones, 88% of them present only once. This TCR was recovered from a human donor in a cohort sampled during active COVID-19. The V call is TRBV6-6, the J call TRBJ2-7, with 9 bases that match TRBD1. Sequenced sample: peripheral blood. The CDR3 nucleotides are TGTGCCAGCAGGCCGGGACAGGGTGGCGAGCAGTACTTC. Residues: CASRPGQGGEQYF.